A single sample is the source of the 14 T cell receptor beta chains below, sequenced in a study of T cells in Graves' hyperthyroidism and ophthalmopathy. RNA transcripts were the template for amplifying TCR beta CDR3 regions. The HTBI set primed first-round TCR CDR3 RT-PCR. MiXCR, applied by TCRdb to the multiplex PCR reads, yields one record per CDR3 protein. The sample has 370,000 or so distinct CDR3 sequences, around a sixth seen once. Material for sequencing was blood. The receptors originated from a woman aged 18-29 years with Graves' hyperthyroidism that later progressed to Graves' ophthalmopathy.

The chain links TRBV3-1 to TRBJ2-5; D uncertain. CDR1 and CDR2 from the germline V gene are LGHDT and YNNKEL (reference sequence). CDR3 length: 17 amino acids. Trimming left V 0 bases short and J 5 bases short, with 19 bases between. Here the CDR3 reads CASSQDQRTLLGETQYF. In DNA, the CDR3 is TGTGCCAGCAGCCAAGACCAGCGAACCCTCCTCGGGGAGACCCAGTACTTC.

This clonotype was observed at least ten times. The chain carries TRBV2 and TRBJ2-3; 7 positions match TRBD1. Germline trimming cut 9 bases from V and 1 base from J; bases unmatched to any gene: 7. Looked up from germline, CDR1 is SNHLY and CDR2 is FYNNEI. The length of the CDR3 is 14 residues. CDR3 nucleotide sequence: TGTGCCAGTAGACAGGGAACGGGCACAGATACGCAGTATTTT. Translated, it gives CASRQGTGTDTQYF.

This clonotype was detected only once. The rearrangement links TRBV9 to TRBJ1-3; D remains unclear. The V gene lost 0 bases and the J gene lost 0 bases, with 4 bases spanning the gap. The CDR3 has 14 amino acids. CDR1 is SGDLS, CDR2 YYNGEE, per germline. The CDR3 DNA sequence: TGTGCCAGCAGCGTAGAAGACTCTGGAAACACCATATATTTT. Translating gives CASSVEDSGNTIYF. Using reference TRBV9 and TRBJ1-3 for the parts outside the CDR3, the full variable domain is DSGVTQTPKHLITATGQRVTLRCSPRSGDLSVYWYQQSLDQGLQFLIQYYNGEERAKGNILERFSAQQFPDLHSELNLSSLELGDSALYFCASSVEDSGNTIYFGEGSWLTVV.

This clonotype was seen at least ten times. The CDR3 sequence: CASSLGLAGELPYNEQFF. DNA for the CDR3: TGTGCCAGCAGCTTAGGCCTAGCGGGAGAATTGCCCTACAATGAGCAGTTCTTC. The chain combines TRBV13 with TRBJ2-1, with 10 bases identical to TRBD2. The CDR3 runs to 18 residues. Germline V gene sequence: CDR1 PRHDT, CDR2 FYEKMQ (reference sequence). V shed 0 bases, J shed 2 bases, and the junction held 7 bases outside the gene matches.

This clonotype came up many times. This chain uses TRBV11-2 with TRBJ1-1, with D unclear. The germline CDR1 and CDR2 sequences are SGHAT and FQNNGV. Trimming removed 0 bases at V and 1 base at J, with 9 bases between. The CDR3 contains 15 residues. This CDR3 is CASSLDQATNTEAFF. CDR3 bases: TGTGCCAGCAGCTTAGATCAGGCCACGAACACTGAAGCTTTCTTT.

Ten or more counts support this clonotype. The rearrangement uses TRBV5-1 and TRBJ2-3; no clear D. Trimming cost V 4 bases and J 5 bases, with 8 bases left between them. The length of the CDR3 is 12 residues. The germline gives CDR1 SGHRS, CDR2 YFSETQ. CDR3 residues: CASSHRGDTQYF. CDR3 nucleotides: TGCGCCAGCAGCCACCGCGGAGATACGCAGTATTTT.

This clonotype was counted many times. The chain uses TRBV20-1 and TRBJ1-2; no definite D call. The CDR3 extends over 13 amino acids. Trimming took off 2 bases at V and 4 bases at J, with 11 bases between the two ends. The germline V gene encodes CDR1 DFQATT and CDR2 SNEGSKA (reference sequence). The CDR3 DNA reads as TGCAGTGCTAGAAAGGACGACGTCTATGGCTACACCTTC. Its protein is CSARKDDVYGYTF.

The rearrangement uses TRBV5-6 and TRBJ1-1; TRBD1 agrees at 11 bases. CDR3 length: 15 residues. Trimming removed 1 base from V and 4 bases from J; junction bases left unmatched: 3. Germline V gene data show CDR1 as SGHDT and CDR2 as YYEEEE. The chain's CDR3 is CASSLWGTGGTEAFF. DNA of the CDR3: TGTGCCAGCAGCTTGTGGGGGACAGGGGGCACTGAAGCTTTCTTT.

A word on this clonotype: This sequence may be a read error, since a much larger clone differs from it by one base. In DNA, the CDR3 is TGTGCCAGCAGACAGGGACATCAGCCCCAGCATTTT. Translation gives CASRQGHQPQHF. The rearrangement joins TRBV19 to TRBJ1-5; 7 bases are shared with TRBD1. V trimming: 9 bases; J trimming: 5 bases; junction bases outside the gene matches: 4. The germline CDR1 and CDR2 sequences are LNHDA and SQIVND (reference sequence). CDR3 length: 12 residues.

This clonotype was recorded a few times. The chain links TRBV5-1 to TRBJ2-1; D uncertain. Looked up from germline, CDR1 is SGHRS and CDR2 is YFSETQ. With 2 bases removed from V and 5 bases from J, the gap between germline ends came to 11 bases. The CDR3 spans 14 residues. The CDR3 DNA follows: TGCGCCAGCAGCTTAGGGTACCTTAACAATGAGCAGTTCTTC. Amino acids: CASSLGYLNNEQFF. Combining the CDR3 with reference TRBV5-1 and TRBJ2-1 gives the whole variable domain KAGVTQTPRYLIKTRGQQVTLSCSPISGHRSVSWYQQTPGQGLQFLFEYFSETQRNKGNFPGRFSGRQFSNSRSEMNVSTLELGDSALYLCASSLGYLNNEQFFGPGTRLTVL.

This clonotype occurred many times. The chain couples TRBV3-1 to TRBJ2-1; D not certain. This CDR3 is 13 amino acids long. Germline lookup yields CDR1 LGHDT and CDR2 YNNKEL (reference sequence). V lost 10 bases and J lost 0, with 10 bases in between. The CDR3 DNA reads TGTGCCACCGCCCCCCGCTCCTACAATGAGCAGTTCTTC. Its protein is CATAPRSYNEQFF.

This chain joins TRBV18 and TRBJ2-5; D might be TRBD1 or TRBD2, each matching 6 bases. Trimming removed 3 bases from V and 3 bases from J, with 17 bases in between. This CDR3 comprises 16 residues. Germline V gives CDR1 KGHSH, CDR2 LQKENI. CDR3 in amino acids: CASSPRGGGGEETQYF. CDR3 in DNA: TGTGCCAGCTCACCGCGCGGCGGAGGGGGAGAAGAGACCCAGTACTTC.

This clonotype showed up many times. The V and J genes are TRBV6-1 and TRBJ1-1; 7 bases are a match to TRBD1. With 5 bases clipped from V and 3 bases from J, the junction kept 6 bases outside the gene matches. The CDR3 length is 14 residues. Germline CDR1 and CDR2: MNHNS and SASEGT. CDR3 DNA: TGTGCCAGCAGTTACGAGACAGGGTACACTGAAGCTTTCTTT. This sequence encodes CASSYETGYTEAFF.

This clonotype occurred many times. The chain couples TRBV18 to TRBJ2-7; possible D gene TRBD2, 6 bases. Germline V gives CDR1 KGHSH, CDR2 LQKENI. This CDR3 has 14 residues. Trimming left V 3 bases short and J 5 bases short, with 14 bases between. The DNA of the CDR3 is TGTGCCAGCTCACCGCCGGGACTGCCAGACGAGCAGTACTTC. Encoded protein: CASSPPGLPDEQYF.